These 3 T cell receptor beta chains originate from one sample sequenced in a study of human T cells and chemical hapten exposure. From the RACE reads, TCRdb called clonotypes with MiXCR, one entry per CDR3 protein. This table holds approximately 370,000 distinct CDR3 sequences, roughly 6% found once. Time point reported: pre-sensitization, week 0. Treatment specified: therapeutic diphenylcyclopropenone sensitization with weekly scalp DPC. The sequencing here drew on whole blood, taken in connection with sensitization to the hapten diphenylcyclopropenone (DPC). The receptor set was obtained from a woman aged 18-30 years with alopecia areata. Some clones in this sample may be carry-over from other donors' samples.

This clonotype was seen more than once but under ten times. The CDR3 protein is CASVRYSNQPQHF. In DNA form, the CDR3 reads TGTGCCAGTGTCAGATATAGCAATCAGCCCCAGCATTTT. The chain recombines TRBV2 with TRBJ1-5, with D unresolved. Trimming removed 9 bases from V and 0 bases from J, with 9 bases in between. This CDR3 comprises 13 residues. CDR1 and CDR2 (germline): SNHLY, FYNNEI.

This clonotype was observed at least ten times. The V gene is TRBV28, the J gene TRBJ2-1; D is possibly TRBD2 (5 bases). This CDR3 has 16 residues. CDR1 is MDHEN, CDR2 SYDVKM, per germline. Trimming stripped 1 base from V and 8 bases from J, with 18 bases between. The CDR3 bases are TGTGCCAGCAGTTTATCGGGGATTGGGCTCTCGGATGAGCAGTTCTTC. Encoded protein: CASSLSGIGLSDEQFF.

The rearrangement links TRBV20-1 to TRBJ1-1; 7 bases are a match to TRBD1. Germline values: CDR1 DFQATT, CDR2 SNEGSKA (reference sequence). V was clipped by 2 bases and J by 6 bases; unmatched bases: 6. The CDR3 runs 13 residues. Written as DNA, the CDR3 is TGCAGTGCTAGACAAGGGGGCGCGGCTGAAGCTTTCTTT. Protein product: CSARQGGAAEAFF.